This is a list of T cell receptor beta chains from one sample in a study of cytomegalovirus exposure and HLA in healthy donors. Assay used: immunoSEQ multiplex PCR; TCRdb lists only in-frame clones, some missing. The table includes around 200,000 clones, 80% to 85% detected once. The specimen sequenced was PBMCs. Receptors were obtained from a woman younger than 45 in good health and CMV-seronegative. Both conserved end residues are part of each CDR3. D genes are given only for firm matches. Some rows have no size entry. The others give once, few or many, or a class for an expanded clone.

J	D	length	size	V	CDR3	DNA
TRBJ2-5	NA	14	once	TRBV9	CASSGRLVQETQYF	TGTGCCAGCAGCGGGCGACTAGTTCAAGAGACCCAGTACTTC
TRBJ2-1	NA	16	NA	TRBV5-1	CASSFWGRTSYNEQFF	TGCGCCAGCAGCTTCTGGGGGCGGACTTCCTACAATGAGCAGTTCTTC
TRBJ2-2	TRBD2	15	NA	TRBV7-3	CASSSGTSVSGELFF	TGTGCCAGCAGCTCCGGGACTAGCGTGTCTGGGGAGCTGTTTTTT
TRBJ2-2	TRBD2	15	NA	TRBV6-5	CASRELAANTGELFF	TGTGCCAGCAGGGAGCTAGCGGCGAACACCGGGGAGCTGTTTTTT
TRBJ2-5	TRBD1	16	NA	TRBV27	CASSLLGDRDKKTQYF	TGTGCCAGCAGTTTACTCGGCGACAGGGATAAGAAGACCCAGTACTTC
TRBJ1-1	NA	15	NA	TRBV6-4	CASSDSGQGGTEAFF	TGTGCCAGCAGTGACTCGGGCCAGGGAGGCACTGAAGCTTTCTTT
TRBJ2-1	NA	15	NA	TRBV7-3	CASSLTQLDFNEQFF	TGTGCCAGCAGCTTAACCCAGCTTGACTTCAATGAGCAGTTCTTC
TRBJ1-1	NA	13	NA	TRBV15	CATSRGGDTEAFF	TGTGCCACCAGCCGGGGAGGGGACACTGAAGCTTTCTTT
TRBJ2-6	NA	15	NA	TRBV6-6	CASSSGGSGANVLTF	TGTGCCAGCAGTTCCGGGGGCTCTGGGGCCAACGTCCTGACTTTC
TRBJ2-3	NA	16	NA	TRBV5-1	CASSSRGQPSTDTQYF	TGCGCCAGCAGCTCACGCGGACAGCCTTCCACAGATACGCAGTATTTT
TRBJ2-2	NA	14	NA	TRBV7-6	CASSLGLASGELFF	TGTGCCAGCAGCTTAGGGCTAGCAAGCGGGGAGCTGTTTTTT
TRBJ2-3	TRBD2	18	NA	TRBV7-3	CASSLKPGLAGITDTQYF	TGTGCCAGCAGCTTAAAACCGGGCCTAGCGGGCATCACAGATACGCAGTATTTT
TRBJ2-7	TRBD1	13	NA	TRBV9	CASSGGQNYEQYF	TGTGCCAGCAGCGGGGGACAGAACTACGAGCAGTACTTC
TRBJ1-6	NA	16	NA	TRBV27	CASSFLQSQKNSPLHF	TGTGCCAGCAGTTTCCTGCAGTCTCAAAAAAATTCACCCCTCCACTTT
TRBJ1-5	TRBD1	15	NA	TRBV6-5	CASSYSTGSNQPQHF	TGTGCCAGCAGTTACTCGACAGGGTCCAATCAGCCCCAGCATTTT
TRBJ2-2	TRBD2	15	few	TRBV2	CASIRAGAHTGELFF	TGTGCCAGCATTCGCGCGGGAGCGCACACCGGGGAGCTGTTTTTT
TRBJ2-1	TRBD2	15	once	TRBV27	CASSQGLAGYNEQFF	TGTGCCAGCAGCCAAGGACTAGCCGGCTACAATGAGCAGTTCTTC
TRBJ1-2	NA	14	NA	TRBV2	CASRLGGGDYGYTF	TGTGCCAGTCGTCTCGGCGGTGGAGACTATGGCTACACCTTC
TRBJ1-2	NA	11	NA	TRBV28	CASSLRDGYTF	TGTGCCAGCAGTTTGAGGGATGGCTACACCTTC
TRBJ1-3	NA	14	few	TRBV5-1	CASSSQGGLDTIYF	TGCGCCAGCAGCTCCCAGGGTGGCTTGGACACCATATATTTT
TRBJ2-7	TRBD2	15	NA	TRBV2	CASSPTSGARKEQYF	TGTGCCAGCAGCCCTACTAGCGGGGCCAGAAAAGAGCAGTACTTC
TRBJ1-3	TRBD1	16	NA	TRBV5-1	CASSGTGDLSRNTIYF	TGCGCCAGCAGCGGCACAGGGGACCTCTCTAGAAACACCATATATTTT
TRBJ2-1	TRBD1	13	NA	TRBV6-6	CASSPRTGGEQFF	TGTGCCAGCAGTCCCCGAACAGGGGGTGAGCAGTTCTTC